This T cell receptor (beta chain) comes out of a study of cytomegalovirus exposure and HLA in healthy donors. Study background: Across 350 to 500 genotyped donors, roughly 80% landed in the Caucasian-associated ancestry cluster.

The study ran its PCR with 60 Vbeta and 13 Jbeta primers. The protocol was immunoSEQ multiplex PCR, while the TCRdb copy is restricted to in-frame clones and leaves out a portion. In the table there are about 130,000 clones, more than 70% of which are singletons. Study outcomes and limitations: Among the sequence variants, a highly shared cluster was likely an artifact of sequencing. It emerged from a later analysis that several of the most significant clusters appeared to be linked to common viral pathogens.

CDR1 MGHRA and CDR2 YSYEKL come from the germline V gene. There are 15 residues in the CDR3. With 3 bases clipped from V and 0 bases from J, the junction kept 3 bases outside the gene matches. This clone was observed a handful of times. Its matching antigen is unknown. This chain connects TRBV4-1 to TRBJ2-3; the match to TRBD2 covers 7 bases. This receptor was identified in a man younger than 45 in good health and CMV-seronegative. Input material: PBMCs. For the CDR3, the DNA is TGCGCCAGCAGCCACAGCGGGACTAGCACAGATACGCAGTATTTT. Translation gives CASSHSGTSTDTQYF.